This T cell receptor (beta chain) was sequenced during a study of cytomegalovirus exposure and HLA in healthy donors (dated by TCRdb to about 2017). Broadly, across the study: An earlier analysis of roughly 570 of the donors reported under 300 Gb of sequence data and 100 million to 120 million unique TCR beta sequences obtained from around 180 million T cells. To study patterns of TCR occurrence, a later analysis re-analyzed previously published TCR beta repertoires from under 750 donors and added high-resolution HLA genotyping. The number of donors typed differed by locus, with about 629-640 for A, B, C, DRB1 and DQB1, around 500 for DQA1, some 570 for DPA1, and 400 to 490 for DPB1. The study aimed to test whether cataloging public T cell receptors could reveal signatures of past pathogen exposure. Among about 390 genotyped donors of the cohort, an average of about 240,000 unique TCR beta nucleotide sequences were sequenced per donor, about a sixth of them non-productive. The study combined high-throughput TCR immunosequencing, statistical association of individual TCRs with disease status, and machine learning to predict cytomegalovirus infection status. In the later analysis, no new phenotypic data were used to find candidate immune exposures; instead, reliance was placed on TCR beta sequences and their occurrence across donors. In a later genetic analysis, genome-wide SNP genotypes for about three fifths of the roughly 670 donors were used, and that subset was treated as a discovery cohort. Besides the first cohort of approximately 670 subjects, a separate validation cohort made up of 120 different subjects was used. Roughly 300 gigabases of sequencing data and around 85 million unique TCR sequences made up an early release that covered approximately 700 HLA-typed donors. Five DR-DQ haplotypes were treated as single units for association and clustering because of strong linkage in the cohort. HLA typing covered class I and class II loci at four-digit resolution. Of the approximately 400 genotyped donors, over 65% fell in the genetic ancestry cluster associated with self-reported Caucasian donors. All discovery cohort repertoires had been generated using a single sequencing platform. The study profiled the T cell repertoires of 550 to 700 subjects by immunosequencing and related them to cytomegalovirus serostatus. In an earlier analysis of roughly 540 of the donors, high-throughput TCR beta sequencing was used to judge whether each TCR beta V gene segment behaved as functional or pseudogenic. Donor age, sex, ethnicity and CMV serostatus were collected together with the repertoire data. Findings and caveats that apply to the study as a whole: When HLA alleles, especially DR and DQ, strongly co-occurred, attributing TCR associations to individual alleles was difficult. Broadly in line with IMGT annotations, most TCR beta V segments showed up in productive rearrangements about 87% or about 30% of the time in an earlier analysis of 587 of the donors. A total of around 150 TCR beta chains were listed by the study as associated with cytomegalovirus. The presence/absence analyses assumed that sequencing depth was roughly uniform across donors, and that assumption may not be true. A later analysis found that HLA-associated TCR beta chains were more clonally expanded and had lower generation probabilities than equally common non-associated chains. The earlier analysis of some 540 of the donors excluded roughly 17 rarely observed V segments, including chromosome 9 orphons, because counts were too low. The authors suggested that the approach could potentially be generalized to other disease states and immunological phenotypes. In a later analysis, most CMV-associated TCR beta chains were found to appear HLA-restricted, with HLA associations seemingly driven largely by CMV exposure. In a later genetic analysis, a missense DCLRE1C variant was associated with V-gene and J-gene trimming of TCR beta chains, and the association was replicated in an independent cohort. In both the original and validation cohorts, the classifier was reported to diagnose cytomegalovirus status with high specificity and sensitivity. Linkage disequilibrium might explain the correlated functional status among segregating V segments, but an unknown experimental factor could not be excluded. In a later genetic analysis, fewer N-insertions in productive TCRs were reported among donors in an Asian-associated ancestry cluster than the approximately 670-donor mean. The only immune exposure information available for the cohort was CMV serostatus. The cohort was sequenced for TCR beta chains only, and without alpha or paired-chain data the features that could be detected were limited. Because HLA typing was unavailable for some donors at each locus, only the typed subset was used in association tests. In a later analysis, around 17,000 TCR beta sequences were associated with specific HLA alleles at a false discovery rate of 0.05. A cluster of highly shared sequence variants was judged likely to be a technical artifact of the sequencing pipeline. The 87-base-pair reads could not distinguish some IMGT-functional V segments, including TRBV6-2 and TRBV6-3, so those segments were excluded. In vitro tests confirmed that three of the cytomegalovirus-associated TCR beta chains recognize cytomegalovirus antigens. In a later analysis, the rate of TCR association differed among HLA loci, with DRB1 alleles having the most associated TCRs and HLA-C alleles having the fewest. Several of the top co-occurrence clusters appeared to be linked to parvovirus B19, influenza, CMV and Epstein-Barr virus, according to a later analysis. Across donors, most TCR sequences were observed very rarely, whereas some public TCRs were present in many individuals. A further reported finding was that TCR beta sequences accurately predicted the HLA-A and HLA-B alleles for most subjects in the first cohort.

The receptor library was made with the immunoSEQ multiplex PCR assay. A mixture of 60 forward primers for TCR Vbeta segments and 13 reverse primers for TCR Jbeta segments was used in the multiplex PCR. The CDR3 region of rearranged TCR beta genes was amplified from genomic DNA with a multiplex PCR assay. The Illumina HiSeq System was used to sequence the amplified TCR beta libraries as 87-base-pair reads. Under the source paper's analysis protocol: A later analysis tallied roughly 76 million unique TCR beta chains across the 640 or so repertoires, and approximately 11 million of those chains were shared by two or more donors. Raw reads were error-corrected and collapsed into unique sequences by a nearest-neighbor algorithm in which closely related sequences were merged to remove PCR and sequencing errors. V, D and J gene segments were assigned by aligning CDR3 sequences to IMGT reference sequences. For a sequence to be retained, at least a six-nucleotide match to both a V gene segment and a J gene segment was required. A rearrangement counted as productive if the CDR3 had no stop codons and remained in frame with V and J, and every other rearrangement counted as non-productive. CDR3 was defined by IMGT convention, running from the second conserved V-encoded cysteine to the conserved J-encoded phenylalanine. The earlier analysis of 587 of the donors excluded any sequence lacking an unambiguous match to a single V gene segment. An earlier analysis of several hundred of the donors classified V segments as functional when productive rearrangements were above 56.7% and as segregating when the standard deviation between donors was above 5%. A statistical classification framework was built to diagnose cytomegalovirus status from the catalog of TCR beta chain sequences. In a later analysis, V and J genes were assigned by comparing TCR nucleotide sequences against IMGT/GENE-DB human TR gene sequences. The TCRdist pipeline was used in a later analysis to assign CDR3 sequences and most-parsimonious VDJ recombination scenarios. In a later analysis, every TCR beta chain was defined by the combination of its CDR3 amino acid sequence and its V-gene family, and reads without a unique V-gene family were dropped. A later analysis removed 550 to 650 highly shared, low-generation-probability nucleotide sequences to deal with suspected cross-contamination and a sequencing artifact. A later analysis calculated a clonal expansion index for each public chain from normalized within-repertoire ranks of inferred template counts. In a later analysis, generation probabilities were computed using a VDJ recombination model fitted to out-of-frame rearrangements, and the results were checked against IGoR. In a later analysis, TCR-TCR, TCR-HLA and TCR-CMV co-occurrence was scored with hypergeometric tests, and a repertoire-size bias correction was applied to TCR pairs. False discovery rates were estimated in a later analysis by permuting HLA or CMV assignments 20 times. In a later analysis, co-occurring TCRs were grouped with DBSCAN, and TCRdist sequence similarity was added when clustering was performed within HLA-allele-positive subsets. Repertoires with fewer than 30,000 or more than 120,000 public chains, plus five repertoires with anomalous nucleotide sharing, were excluded from co-occurrence clustering. The table comes from immuneACCESS by way of TCRdb, which keeps in-frame sequences with V and J called. Part of the clones is missing from these tables; in studies checked, under half for an unresolved V gene and the rest for unknown reasons. V and J calls and clone size are as listed in that table; D and trimming were resolved from the DNA. The sample records 95,000 to 150,000 clones, about 80% of which are singletons. Roughly a tenth of the sample comes from the top ten.

From the germline V gene (reference sequence), CDR1 is MNHNY and CDR2 is SVGAGI. Trimming at the junction amounts to 5 bases on V and 6 bases on J, and the germline ends lie 20 bases apart. Taken from cysteine to phenylalanine, the CDR3 has 15 residues. Left in the record is the CDR3 DNA by itself, 45 bases read in frame from the first base. A word on this clone: Its antigen target is currently unknown. Base qualities are not at hand, and no much larger clone is one base apart.

The cohort was made up of 666 healthy bone marrow donors. All cohort members were sampled while nominally healthy, although unrecorded immune exposures were likely present. The donor tested CMV seropositive, placing the donor among the approximately 290 seropositive members of the cohort. Each donor provided a peripheral blood sample, and peripheral blood mononuclear cells were used for TCR beta sequencing. The Qiagen DNeasy Blood Extraction Kit was used to extract genomic DNA from the blood cell samples. The chain was built from TRBV6-6 and TRBJ2-7; the D gene cannot be resolved reliably. This sequence originates from a man between 25 and 39 years old in good health and CMV-seropositive. The sequenced material came from PBMCs. CDR3 protein: CASSPADIGSREQYF. The nucleotide sequence reads TGTGCCAGCAGTCCGGCGGATATTGGGTCTCGCGAGCAGTACTTC.